A single sample gave rise to the 12 T cell receptor beta chains below, sequenced in a study of blood T cell repertoires in COVID-19. Some clones are missing from TCRdb's copy, which holds only in-frame ones; the method was immunoSEQ multiplex PCR. The sample has about 200,000 clones; approximately 81% are singletons. Sequencing used PBMCs or T cells enriched from blood (not recorded which). These receptors were taken from a man aged 35-49 years who had recovered from COVID-19.

V is TRBV24-1 and J is TRBJ2-1; maybe TRBD2 (5 bases). Germline V gene sequence: CDR1 KGHDR, CDR2 SFDVKD. This CDR3 has 15 residues. Deletions cut 4 bases from V and 4 bases from J, with 13 bases between. For the CDR3, the DNA is TGTGCCACCAGTGAAACTAGTCAGGTTTACAATGAGCAGTTCTTC. The encoded protein is CATSETSQVYNEQFF.

The chain is built from TRBV5-1 and TRBJ2-3; 8 bases map to TRBD2. In germline, CDR1 is SGHRS, CDR2 YFSETQ. The CDR3 extends over 15 amino acids. V shed 2 bases, J shed 0 bases, and the junction held 2 bases outside the gene matches. The CDR3 coding sequence is TGCGCCAGCAGCTTTTCTAGCGGGAGCACAGATACGCAGTATTTT. This codes for CASSFSSGSTDTQYF.

This chain joins TRBV7-9 and TRBJ2-4, with D possibly being TRBD1 (6 bases). Germline loops: CDR1 SEHNR, CDR2 FQNEAQ (reference sequence). The CDR3 has 14 residues. Trimming removed 1 base at V and 5 bases at J, with 9 bases between. The CDR3 DNA follows: TGTGCCAGCAGCTTAGAAGGACAGCAAAACATTCAGTACTTC. As protein: CASSLEGQQNIQYF.

This chain's CDR3 is CATSDPSGNTGELFF. The CDR3 DNA reads as TGTGCCACCAGTGATCCTAGCGGGAACACCGGGGAGCTGTTTTTT. The gene calls are TRBV24-1 and TRBJ2-2; 7 nucleotides line up with TRBD2. Per the germline V gene, CDR1 is KGHDR and CDR2 is SFDVKD. The V gene end was trimmed by 3 bases and the J gene end by 1 base; junction bases not matched to a gene: 1. The CDR3 is 15 residues long.

J is TRBJ1-2 and V is TRBV11-2; a possible D gene is TRBD1 (5 bases). V was shortened by 5 bases and J by 3 bases, with 22 bases between the two germline ends. CDR3 length equals 17 residues. Germline CDR1 and CDR2: SGHAT and FQNNGV. Here the CDR3 reads CASSPTWGEGLDYGYTF. The CDR3, as DNA: TGTGCCAGCAGCCCGACTTGGGGGGAAGGGTTGGACTATGGCTACACCTTC. Combining the CDR3 with reference TRBV11-2 and TRBJ1-2 gives the whole variable domain EAGVAQSPRYKIIEKRQSVAFWCNPISGHATLYWYQQILGQGPKLLIQFQNNGVVDDSQLPKDRFSAERLKGVDSTLKIQPAKLEDSAVYLCASSPTWGEGLDYGYTFGSGTRLTVV.

The chain recombines TRBV5-1 with TRBJ1-6; D uncertain. With 4 bases removed from V and 7 bases from J, the gap between germline ends came to 15 bases. Germline V gene lookup returns CDR1 SGHRS and CDR2 YFSETQ. The CDR3 runs 15 residues. Here the CDR3 reads CASSTASTENSPLHF. The DNA for the CDR3 is TGCGCCAGCAGCACCGCTAGTACGGAGAATTCACCCCTCCACTTT.

The gene calls are TRBV7-9 and TRBJ1-2; 10 bases are shared with TRBD1. The CDR3 runs to 15 residues. J gave up 1 base and V 4 bases, and 3 bases lay outside the gene matches. Germline V gene sequence: CDR1 SEHNR, CDR2 FQNEAQ (reference sequence). The CDR3 nucleotides are TGTGCCAGCAGCTCCGGGACAGGGGTTAACTATGGCTACACCTTC. Translation: CASSSGTGVNYGYTF.

V gene TRBV5-4 combines with J gene TRBJ1-3, with 7 positions matching TRBD1. The germline CDR1 and CDR2 sequences are SGHNT and YYREEE (reference sequence). Losses at the gene ends were 4 bases for V and 4 bases for J; bases not matched to a gene: 14. The CDR3 runs 17 residues. CDR3 loop: CASSRDPIQGTGNTIYF. The CDR3 bases are TGTGCCAGCAGCCGTGACCCTATACAGGGGACAGGAAACACCATATATTTT. Based on the CDR3 plus reference TRBV5-4 and TRBJ1-3, the full variable domain is ETGVTQSPTHLIKTRGQQVTLRCSSQSGHNTVSWYQQALGQGPQFIFQYYREEENGRGNFPPRFSGLQFPNYSSELNVNALELDDSALYLCASSRDPIQGTGNTIYFGEGSWLTVV.

The CDR3 coding sequence is TGTGCCAGCAGCATCACTCCACGGACTAGCGGGAGTGCGTACGAGCAGTACTTC. This gives the protein CASSITPRTSGSAYEQYF. The chain joins TRBV5-5 to TRBJ2-7; TRBD2 agrees at 13 bases. The ends lost 4 bases at V and 4 bases at J; junction bases unmatched: 14. CDR1 and CDR2 (germline): SGHKS, YYEKEE (reference sequence). This CDR3 is built from 18 residues.

V is TRBV9 and J is TRBJ2-7; perhaps TRBD2 as D (6 bases). CDR3 length: 15 amino acids. The germline CDR1 and CDR2 sequences are SGDLS and YYNGEE. Trimming left V 0 bases short and J 2 bases short, with 12 bases between. DNA of the CDR3: TGTGCCAGCAGCGTAGCGGAGGGAATAACCTACGAGCAGTACTTC. Protein sequence: CASSVAEGITYEQYF.

This clone has just a few counts. This chain uses TRBV5-5 with TRBJ2-2, with TRBD2 as a possible D gene (6 bases). The germline V and J ends were trimmed by 4 bases and 0 bases, with 10 bases remaining between them. CDR1 is SGHKS, CDR2 YYEKEE, per germline (reference sequence). The length of the CDR3 is 15 residues. The CDR3 DNA reads TGTGCCAGCAGCCCCCGGGGGACGAACACCGGGGAGCTGTTTTTT. It translates to CASSPRGTNTGELFF.

In DNA, the CDR3 is TGTGCCAGCAGTGAAGCGCCTTTCAGGGATTCGGACACTGAAGCTTTCTTT. Translated: CASSEAPFRDSDTEAFF. V and J are TRBV6-1 and TRBJ1-1; a possible D gene is TRBD1 (5 bases). The CDR3 length is 17 residues. The V and J ends lost 0 bases and 3 bases respectively, with 17 bases between them. CDR1 and CDR2 from the germline V gene are MNHNS and SASEGT.